The T cell receptor beta chain described here comes from a study of cytomegalovirus exposure and HLA in healthy donors. Study outcomes and limitations: Usually a TCR sequence was rare, but some public TCRs were found in many donors. As immune exposure information, only CMV serostatus was available. In vitro experiments confirmed that three CMV-associated chains were specific for CMV antigens.

Worth noting for this clone: What it binds is not known.

PCR involved 60 Vbeta and 13 Jbeta primers. Using immunoSEQ multiplex PCR, the repertoire was profiled, and TCRdb retains in-frame clones only, with some absent. The table records around 90,000 clones, approximately 60% of them present only once. The CDR3 spans 14 residues. Trimming pared 7 bases from V and 0 bases from J, leaving 10 bases between. From germline, CDR1 is MNHEY and CDR2 SMNVEV (reference sequence). Sample: PBMCs. The rearrangement joins TRBV27 to TRBJ1-3; no clear D. The sequence was collected from a boy between 10 and 17 years old in good health and CMV-seropositive. CDR3 nucleotide sequence: TGTGCCAGCATGGCGGCGAGCTCTGGAAACACCATATATTTT. Translated, it gives CASMAASSGNTIYF.